This TCR beta chain is from a study of CD8 T cells in Susac syndrome. Study in general: The sequenced Susac syndrome patients comprised roughly 6 with active disease and 8 or 9 in remission.

With 0 bases removed from V and 5 bases from J, the gap between germline ends came to 13 bases. The CDR3 has 15 residues. The germline CDR1 and CDR2 sequences are KGHSH and LQKENI. General study points: Peak Susac CD8+ clonal expansion was seen in TEMRA cells and active patients. Regarding the TCR sequencing and HLA analysis, the study admitted that a relatively small number of individuals were involved.

Regarding this clonotype: Its specificity is not known.

An input of roughly 0.5 to 1 ug of RNA was subjected to reverse transcription using random hexamers. TCRdb used MiXCR to reprocess the immunoSEQ multiplex PCR reads, holding one entry per CDR3 protein. Of roughly 110,000 distinct CDR3 sequences listed, roughly 95% are singletons. The authors negatively isolated CD8+ and CD4+ T cells and FACS-enriched TEMRA cells. The sample was CD8+ T cells from PBMCs. The J gene is TRBJ2-5, the V gene TRBV18; a weak D match, TRBD1 (5 bases). This clonotype was obtained from a human donor with Susac syndrome. CDR3: CASSPPGRADETQYF. In DNA form, the CDR3 reads TGTGCCAGCTCACCACCCGGCAGGGCCGATGAGACCCAGTACTTC. The whole variable domain, remainder taken from reference TRBV18 and TRBJ2-5, is NAGVMQNPRHLVRRRGQEARLRCSPMKGHSHVYWYRQLPEEGLKFMVYLQKENIIDESGMPKERFSAEFPKEGPSILRIQQVVRGDSAAYFCASSPPGRADETQYFGPGTRLLVL.